The 13 T cell receptor beta chains below come from one sample, sequenced in a study of cytomegalovirus exposure and HLA in healthy donors. Using immunoSEQ multiplex PCR, the repertoire was profiled, and TCRdb retains in-frame clones only, with some absent. The repertoire holds around 60,000 clones, with around 90% as singletons. Input material: PBMCs. These receptors were obtained from a man in his late teens or twenties in good health and CMV-seronegative.

This chain uses TRBV12-5 with TRBJ2-7; 10 nucleotides agree with TRBD2. The V gene end was trimmed by 7 bases and the J gene end by 9 bases; junction bases not matched to a gene: 33. This CDR3 comprises 21 residues. CDR1 and CDR2 from the germline V gene are LGHNT and FRNRAP. CDR3 sequence reads: CASDRLRGGGASGSPIMRQYF. Written as DNA, the CDR3 is TGTGCTAGTGATCGACTCCGAGGGGGAGGGGCTAGCGGGAGCCCAATCATGAGGCAGTACTTC.

DNA of the CDR3: TGTGCCAGCATAAAGGGGGCAGGATCTAACTATGGCTACACCTTC. It specifies CASIKGAGSNYGYTF. This chain uses TRBV6-1 with TRBJ1-2; the match to TRBD1 covers 7 bases. The CDR3 sequence is 15 residues long. The J segment lost 0 bases and the V segment lost 7 bases, leaving 8 bases of the junction unmatched. Germline CDR1 reads MNHNS; CDR2 reads SASEGT.

This chain connects TRBV19 to TRBJ1-5; perhaps TRBD1 as D (6 bases). V was cut by 6 bases and J by 1 base, with 16 bases left in between. This CDR3 is built from 16 residues. Germline V gene data show CDR1 as LNHDA and CDR2 as SQIVND (reference sequence). The CDR3 loop reads CASRLQGEGSNQPQHF. In nucleotides, the CDR3 is TGTGCCAGTAGGCTACAGGGAGAAGGAAGCAATCAGCCCCAGCATTTT.

This clone was seen once. The V call is TRBV10-3, the J call TRBJ2-2; the match to TRBD2 covers 8 bases. With V trimmed by 4 bases and J by 6 bases, 16 bases remained unmatched. CDR1 and CDR2 (germline): ENHRY, SYGVKD. CDR3 size: 18 residues. The CDR3 DNA reads as TGTGCCATCAGTGCTTCCGGGGGGGCCCGCGTTACCGCCGGGGAGCTGTTTTTT. It specifies CAISASGGARVTAGELFF.

This chain links TRBV23-1 with TRBJ2-5; perhaps TRBD1 as D (6 bases). TRBV23-1 is an ORF for which the function is uncertain. The CDR3 is 14 amino acids. Deletions cut 4 bases from V and 4 bases from J, with 13 bases between. The CDR3: CASSRTDRPETQYF. In DNA form, the CDR3 reads TGCGCCAGCAGTCGGACCGACAGGCCAGAGACCCAGTACTTC.

The gene calls are TRBV7-8 and TRBJ1-1; D unresolved. The CDR3 extends over 13 amino acids. Germline CDR1 is SGHVS and CDR2 is FQNEAQ. Deletions cut 6 bases from V and 6 bases from J, with 14 bases between. The CDR3 sequence is CASSLSDLAEAFF. The CDR3, as DNA: TGTGCCAGCAGTCTAAGCGATTTGGCTGAAGCTTTCTTT.

Only one count was recorded for this clone. This sequence joins TRBV5-1 and TRBJ2-3, with a weak D call TRBD1 (6 bases). V gave up 0 bases and J gave up 6 bases, with 14 bases separating them. Germline assignment: CDR1 SGHRS and CDR2 YFSETQ. The CDR3 extends over 15 amino acids. The CDR3 here is CASSLVRGPADTQYF. CDR3 bases: TGCGCCAGCAGCTTGGTCAGGGGCCCCGCGGATACGCAGTATTTT.

The gene calls are TRBV9 and TRBJ2-2; D is possibly TRBD1 (6 bases). Looked up from germline, CDR1 is SGDLS and CDR2 is YYNGEE. The CDR3 is 19 amino acids. Trimming removed 0 bases from V and 2 bases from J, with 20 bases in between. The CDR3 region is CASSVGVGVWGTNTGELFF. The CDR3 DNA reads as TGTGCCAGCAGCGTAGGTGTAGGCGTTTGGGGGACAAACACCGGGGAGCTGTTTTTT.

The chain uses TRBV7-6 and TRBJ1-5, with D possibly being TRBD1 (5 bases). V lost 5 bases and J lost 3, with 14 bases in between. Germline V CDR1 and CDR2: SGHVS, FNYEAQ. The CDR3 length is 15 residues. CDR3 region: CASSIGTDFNQPQHF. The DNA of the CDR3 is TGTGCCAGCAGCATAGGGACGGACTTCAATCAGCCCCAGCATTTT.

The V call is TRBV9, the J call TRBJ2-3; tentatively, D is TRBD1 (5 bases). Germline assignment: CDR1 SGDLS and CDR2 YYNGEE. Trimming removed 0 bases at V and 3 bases at J, with 17 bases between. This CDR3 has 17 amino acids. This CDR3 is CASSVALWGQGTDTQYF. The CDR3, as DNA: TGTGCCAGCAGCGTAGCTTTATGGGGCCAGGGAACAGATACGCAGTATTTT.

This sequence joins TRBV6-5 and TRBJ2-2, with a tentative D call TRBD1 (6 bases). There are 15 residues in the CDR3. Germline V gives CDR1 MNHEY, CDR2 SVGAGI. V shed 6 bases and J shed 4 bases, with 15 bases lying between them. CDR3 sequence reads: CASRRGTTSTGELFF. CDR3 nucleotide sequence: TGTGCCAGCAGGAGAGGGACAACTTCCACCGGGGAGCTGTTTTTT.

This clone was picked up one time. The junction does not match germline at one end; this may be a read error. The same CDR3 can be traced to other DNA sequences in this sample. The chain couples TRBV6-6 to TRBJ2-7; 9 bases line up with TRBD1. The CDR3 is 15 amino acids. The V gene's germline CDR1 is MNHNY and CDR2 SVGAGI (reference sequence). As DNA, the CDR3 is TGTGCCAGCAGTCAACCGGGACAGGGACCCCTCGAGCAGTACTTT. It specifies CASSQPGQGPLEQYF.

This chain joins TRBV2 and TRBJ1-1, with D tentatively TRBD1 (5 bases). CDR1 SNHLY and CDR2 FYNNEI come from the germline V gene. This CDR3 contains 13 residues. The germline V and J ends were trimmed by 6 bases and 1 base, with 9 bases remaining between them. The CDR3 DNA reads as TGTGCCAGCAGAGGGGAACGGAACACTGAAGCTTTCTTT. This codes for CASRGERNTEAFF.